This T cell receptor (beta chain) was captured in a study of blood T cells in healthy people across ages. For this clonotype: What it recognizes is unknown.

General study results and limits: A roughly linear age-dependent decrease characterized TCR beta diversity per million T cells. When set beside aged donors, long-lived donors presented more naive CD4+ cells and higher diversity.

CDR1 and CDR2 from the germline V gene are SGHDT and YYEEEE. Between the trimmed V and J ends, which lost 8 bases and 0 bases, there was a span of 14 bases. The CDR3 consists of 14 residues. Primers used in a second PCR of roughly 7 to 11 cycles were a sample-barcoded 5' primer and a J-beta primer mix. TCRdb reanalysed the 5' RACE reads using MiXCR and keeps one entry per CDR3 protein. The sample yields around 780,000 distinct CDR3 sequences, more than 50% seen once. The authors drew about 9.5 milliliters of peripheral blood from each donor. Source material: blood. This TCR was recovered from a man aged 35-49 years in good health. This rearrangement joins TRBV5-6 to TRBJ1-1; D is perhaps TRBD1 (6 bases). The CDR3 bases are TGTGCCAGTACTGGGGGCCACATGAACACTGAAGCTTTCTTT. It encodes CASTGGHMNTEAFF. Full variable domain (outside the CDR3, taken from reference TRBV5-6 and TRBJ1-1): DAGVTQSPTHLIKTRGQQVTLRCSPKSGHDTVSWYQQALGQGPQFIFQYYEEEERQRGNFPDRFSGHQFPNYSSELNVNALLLGDSALYLCASTGGHMNTEAFFGQGTRLTVV.